These 8 T cell receptor beta chains were all obtained from the same sample, sequenced in a study of blood T cell repertoires in COVID-19. TCRdb's table, derived via immunoSEQ multiplex PCR, lists solely in-frame clones and lacks some. The sample has 25,000 to 35,000 clones; roughly 80% are singletons. The sample was peripheral blood. These receptors were taken from an older woman with acute or convalescent COVID-19.

The chain recombines TRBV10-1 with TRBJ1-4; perhaps TRBD1 as D (6 bases). The CDR3 contains 13 residues. CDR1 is WNHNN, CDR2 SYGVQD, per germline (reference sequence). The ends were cut back, 5 bases at V and 8 bases at J, with 12 bases in the middle. CDR3 nucleotides: TGCGCCAGCAGTAAACAGGGCGTCGAAAAACTGTTTTTT. Protein: CASSKQGVEKLFF.

This chain joins TRBV11-3 and TRBJ2-2, with 9 bases aligning to TRBD1. From germline, CDR1 is SGHNT and CDR2 YENEEA. The CDR3 sequence is 14 residues long. V lost 5 bases, J lost 4 bases, and 2 bases stayed unmatched. The CDR3 region is CASSGTGSTGELFF. CDR3 bases: TGTGCCAGCAGCGGGACAGGGAGCACCGGGGAGCTGTTTTTT.

V usage is TRBV28 and J usage is TRBJ1-2; 9 bases fit TRBD1. Trimming cost V 6 bases and J 0 bases; bases outside gene matches: 2. Germline lookup yields CDR1 MDHEN and CDR2 SYDVKM. The CDR3 consists of 14 residues. Here the CDR3 reads CASRTGGANYGYTF. The CDR3 DNA sequence: TGTGCCAGCAGAACAGGGGGCGCTAACTATGGCTACACCTTC.

The chain couples TRBV5-1 to TRBJ1-6; TRBD1 matches at 7 bases. The CDR3 is 15 residues long. V gave up 4 bases and J gave up 5 bases; unmatched junction bases: 6. CDR1 and CDR2 (germline): SGHRS, YFSETQ. CDR3 region: CASSPSTGHNSPLHF. The CDR3 nucleotides are TGCGCCAGCAGCCCCTCGACAGGGCATAATTCACCCCTCCACTTT.

The chain is built from TRBV13 and TRBJ1-1; perhaps TRBD1 as D (5 bases). V dropped 5 bases and J dropped 4 bases, with 14 bases sitting between them. Germline V CDR1 and CDR2: PRHDT, FYEKMQ (reference sequence). The CDR3 length is 14 residues. CDR3 region: CASSPNQGITEAFF. As DNA, the CDR3 is TGTGCCAGCAGCCCGAACCAGGGAATCACTGAAGCTTTCTTT.

The V and J genes are TRBV27 and TRBJ2-3; D possibly corresponds to TRBD2 (6 bases). V shed 7 bases and J shed 1 base, with 9 bases lying between them. The CDR3 runs to 13 residues. Germline V gene lookup returns CDR1 MNHEY and CDR2 SMNVEV (reference sequence). CDR3 sequence: CASMRGGTDTQYF. CDR3 sequence (DNA): TGTGCCAGCATGCGGGGCGGCACAGATACGCAGTATTTT.

The chain combines TRBV3-1 (or the pseudogene TRBV3-2) with TRBJ1-6; D might be TRBD1 (5 bases). Germline values: CDR1 LGHDT, CDR2 YNNKEL (reference sequence). Between the trimmed V and J ends, which lost 0 bases and 9 bases, there was a span of 15 bases. The CDR3 contains 16 residues. This CDR3 is CASSQEAGGYRSPLHF. In DNA, the CDR3 is TGTGCCAGCAGCCAAGAGGCGGGGGGTTATCGTTCACCCCTCCACTTT.

CDR3 residues: CASSLDRSSYNEQFF. The DNA for the CDR3 is TGTGCCAGTAGTCTTGACAGGAGCTCCTACAATGAGCAGTTCTTC. This chain joins TRBV19 and TRBJ2-1; D perhaps matches TRBD1 (6 bases). V dropped 5 bases and J dropped 0 bases, with 11 bases sitting between them. From germline, CDR1 is LNHDA and CDR2 SQIVND (reference sequence). The CDR3 runs to 15 residues.